This T cell receptor beta chain was recorded in a study of vaccination and CD4 T cells after COVID-19. The assay that was used to sequence DNA from cultured CD4+ T cells was the Oncomine TCR Beta short-read assay. TCRdb reanalysed the PCR reads using MiXCR and keeps one entry per CDR3 protein. This repertoire shows about 6,800 distinct CDR3 sequences, around 70% found once; its top ten account for 16%. Noted treatment: roughly 10-day PBMC culture with coronavirus spike peptide pools or control peptides (ViraFEST assay). Before TCRs were sequenced, ViraFEST expanded antigen-specific T cells with peptide pools. For this clonotype: Its antigen is not known.

Sequenced: CD4+ T cells from blood, cultured in vitro. The receptor was derived from a human donor who had recovered from COVID-19.

In DNA, the CDR3 is TGCAGTGCTATGGGAATAGCGCGGATCCAAGAGACCCAGTACTTC. It is translated as CSAMGIARIQETQYF. This chain connects TRBV20-1 to TRBJ2-5; the D gene is possibly TRBD2 (5 bases). The CDR3 is made up of 15 amino acids. Trimming stripped 4 bases from V and 1 base from J, with 16 bases between. CDR1 is DFQATT and CDR2 is SNEGSKA in the germline V gene (reference sequence).